Below are 27 T cell receptor beta chains sequenced from a single sample in a study of blood T cell repertoires in COVID-19. Here immunoSEQ multiplex PCR was the method, and the copy in TCRdb shows in-frame clones only, minus some. The data show about 270,000 clones, more than 75% seen once. The material sequenced was peripheral blood. The receptors originated from a man aged 35 to 55 with active or convalescent COVID-19.

The chain combines TRBV6-5 with TRBJ2-1, with 7 bases matching TRBD2. V shed 0 bases and J 6 bases; nucleotides not matched to a gene: 8. The CDR3 runs 16 residues. Germline CDR1 is MNHEY and CDR2 is SVGAGI. The CDR3 spells CASSYSVGLRFNEQFF. CDR3 nucleotide sequence: TGTGCCAGCAGTTACTCTGTGGGACTAAGGTTCAATGAGCAGTTCTTC.

This chain links TRBV6-5 with TRBJ1-2, with 9 bases identical to TRBD1. CDR3 length: 15 residues. The germline V gene has CDR1 MNHEY and CDR2 SVGAGI. Trimming at V came to 4 bases and at J to 4 bases, leaving 7 bases not matched to a gene. CDR3 sequence: CASSSQGAAAYGYTF. The CDR3 coding sequence is TGTGCCAGCAGTTCACAGGGGGCCGCAGCCTATGGCTACACCTTC.

This clone was seen a single time. The chain combines TRBV27 with TRBJ2-1; D perhaps matches TRBD2 (5 bases). The germline V gene encodes CDR1 MNHEY and CDR2 SMNVEV (reference sequence). The CDR3 is made up of 17 amino acids. The germline V and J ends were trimmed by 2 bases and 6 bases, with 20 bases remaining between them. This CDR3 is CASSLSGSRFLGNEQFF. CDR3 coding DNA: TGTGCCAGCAGTTTAAGTGGGAGCCGTTTCCTGGGCAATGAGCAGTTCTTC.

This sequence joins TRBV5-5 and TRBJ2-5; tentatively, D is TRBD1 (6 bases). The V gene's germline CDR1 is SGHKS and CDR2 YYEKEE (reference sequence). The CDR3 length is 15 residues. Trimming removed 2 bases at V and 2 bases at J, with 13 bases between. The CDR3 coding sequence is TGTGCCAGCAGCTTCCCCAGGGGCCCTCAAGAGACCCAGTACTTC. It codes for CASSFPRGPQETQYF.

V is TRBV5-1 and J is TRBJ2-5; TRBD2 matches at 11 bases. Germline loops: CDR1 SGHRS, CDR2 YFSETQ. The CDR3 runs 16 residues. The trim removed 0 bases at V and 5 bases at J, leaving 6 bases unmatched. The CDR3 loop is CASSLVASGGSETQYF. Here the CDR3 DNA reads TGCGCCAGCAGCTTGGTCGCTAGCGGGGGGAGTGAGACCCAGTACTTC.

The V call is TRBV4-1, the J call TRBJ1-4; weak D call: TRBD1 (5 bases). This CDR3 contains 17 residues. The germline V gene has CDR1 MGHRA and CDR2 YSYEKL. Trimming stripped 3 bases from V and 4 bases from J, with 18 bases between. The CDR3 loop reads CASSQTGGEGFNEKLFF. The CDR3 coding sequence is TGCGCCAGCAGCCAGACGGGCGGGGAGGGGTTTAATGAAAAACTGTTTTTT.

This chain connects TRBV4-2 to TRBJ1-4; D is possibly TRBD1 (6 bases). The germline CDR1 and CDR2 sequences are LGHNA and YNFKEQ. Trimming stripped 1 base from V and 7 bases from J, with 16 bases between. The CDR3 extends over 16 amino acids. In DNA, the CDR3 is TGTGCCAGCAGCCAAGTCGCAGGGGTCCAGGGTGAAAAACTGTTTTTT. Its protein is CASSQVAGVQGEKLFF.

This rearrangement joins TRBV11-3 to TRBJ2-5; 8 bases fit TRBD2. J was trimmed by 5 bases and V by 3 bases; bases with no gene match: 11. The length of the CDR3 is 16 residues. Germline loops: CDR1 SGHNT, CDR2 YENEEA. CDR3 sequence reads: CASSLVLAGPQETQYF. CDR3 DNA sequence: TGTGCCAGCAGCTTGGTCCTAGCGGGCCCTCAGGAGACCCAGTACTTC.

This chain uses TRBV23-1 with TRBJ2-5, with 14 bases matching TRBD2. TRBV23-1 is known as an ORF, though its function is uncertain. V gave up 5 bases and J gave up 2 bases; unmatched junction bases: 10. The CDR3 contains 18 residues. This chain's CDR3 is CASSSSSTSGRAQETQYF. The CDR3 DNA reads TGCGCCAGCAGTTCCTCCTCGACTAGCGGGAGGGCGCAAGAGACCCAGTACTTC.

V gene TRBV29-1 combines with J gene TRBJ1-1; TRBD1 might be the D (5 bases). Trimming stripped 6 bases from V and 5 bases from J, with 16 bases between. CDR1 is SQVTM and CDR2 is ANQGSEA in the germline V gene. The CDR3 length is 13 residues. CDR3 residues: CSVPSQGNTEAFF. The CDR3 DNA follows: TGCAGCGTCCCTTCCCAGGGAAATACTGAAGCTTTCTTT. Looking up the rest from reference TRBV29-1 and TRBJ1-1 gives the full variable domain: SAVISQKPSRDICQRGTSLTIQCQVDSQVTMMFWYRQQPGQSLTLIATANQGSEATYESGFVIDKFPISRPNLTFSTLTVSNMSPEDSSIYLCSVPSQGNTEAFFGQGTRLTVV.

The chain joins TRBV3-1 (or the pseudogene TRBV3-2) to TRBJ1-5; possible D gene TRBD1, 6 bases. Germline V gene lookup returns CDR1 LGHDT and CDR2 YNNKEL (reference sequence). V shed 0 bases and J shed 9 bases, with 12 bases lying between them. This CDR3 comprises 14 residues. The CDR3: CASSQDSRGGPQHF. The CDR3 DNA reads as TGTGCCAGCAGCCAAGACTCCCGAGGGGGGCCCCAGCATTTT.

DNA of the CDR3: TGTGCCAGTACTCAGGGACAGGGCAACGAGCAGTACTTC. The encoded protein is CASTQGQGNEQYF. The chain couples TRBV19 to TRBJ2-7; TRBD1 aligns across 9 bases. With V trimmed by 7 bases and J by 5 bases, 6 bases remained unmatched. CDR3 length equals 13 residues. From germline, CDR1 is LNHDA and CDR2 SQIVND (reference sequence).

This chain uses TRBV11-2 with TRBJ2-1; 10 bases line up with TRBD1. J gave up 4 bases and V 5 bases, and 17 bases lay outside the gene matches. Germline V gene data show CDR1 as SGHAT and CDR2 as FQNNGV. CDR3 size: 19 residues. CDR3 in amino acids: CASSAYRDRGGGPYNEQFF. In DNA, the CDR3 is TGTGCCAGCAGCGCCTACCGGGACAGGGGTGGCGGGCCGTACAATGAGCAGTTCTTC.

This clone was found a few times. The rearrangement uses TRBV10-2 and TRBJ2-7, with TRBD1 identical over 8 bases. The CDR3 consists of 15 residues. Germline CDR1 and CDR2: WSHSY and SAAADI. The V segment lost 3 bases and the J segment 0 bases; nucleotides outside the gene matches: 4. The CDR3 loop is CASSEGTGNSYEQYF. CDR3 coding DNA: TGCGCCAGCAGTGAAGGGACAGGAAACTCCTACGAGCAGTACTTC.

The J gene is TRBJ2-3, the V gene TRBV5-4; 9 bases align to TRBD2. V was clipped by 3 bases and J by 9 bases; unmatched bases: 2. Germline CDR1 SGHNT, CDR2 YYREEE (reference sequence). The CDR3 is 12 residues long. This CDR3 reads CASSSREGTQYF. The CDR3, as DNA: TGTGCCAGCAGCTCGCGGGAGGGCACGCAGTATTTT.

V and J are TRBV30 and TRBJ1-5; D gene ambiguous. Germline V gene lookup returns CDR1 GTSNPN and CDR2 SVGIG (reference sequence). The length of the CDR3 is 15 residues. V was trimmed by 0 bases and J by 0 bases, leaving 9 bases between them. The CDR3 DNA follows: TGTGCCTGGAGTGTACGAGGCGGTAGCAATCAGCCCCAGCATTTT. Amino acid sequence: CAWSVRGGSNQPQHF. Combining the CDR3 with reference TRBV30 and TRBJ1-5 gives the whole variable domain SQTIHQWPATLVQPVGSPLSLECTVEGTSNPNLYWYRQAAGRGLQLLFYSVGIGQISSEVPQNLSASRPQDRQFILSSKKLLLSDSGFYLCAWSVRGGSNQPQHFGDGTRLSIL.

This sequence joins TRBV11-3 and TRBJ1-6, with 8 positions matching TRBD1. With V trimmed by 7 bases and J by 8 bases, 7 bases remained unmatched. The CDR3 contains 14 residues. From germline, CDR1 is SGHNT and CDR2 YENEEA. The CDR3 DNA reads as TGTGCCAGCACCAAACAGGGGGGTGATTCACCCCTCCACTTT. This translates into CASTKQGGDSPLHF.

The chain carries TRBV28 and TRBJ1-1, with 7 nucleotides matching TRBD1. The V gene's germline CDR1 is MDHEN and CDR2 SYDVKM. CDR3 size: 17 residues. Trimming removed 4 bases from V and 3 bases from J; junction bases left unmatched: 14. Here the CDR3 reads CASSSNFLGQRDTEAFF. CDR3 sequence (DNA): TGTGCCAGCAGTTCCAATTTCCTGGGACAGAGGGACACTGAAGCTTTCTTT. The full variable domain, with the rest looked up from reference TRBV28 and TRBJ1-1, is DVKVTQSSRYLVKRTGEKVFLECVQDMDHENMFWYRQDPGLGLRLIYFSYDVKMKEKGDIPEGYSVSREKKERFSLILESASTNQTSMYLCASSSNFLGQRDTEAFFGQGTRLTVV.

This chain joins TRBV3-1 (or the pseudogene TRBV3-2) and TRBJ1-1, with D possibly matching TRBD1 (5 bases). Trimming cost V 2 bases and J 3 bases, with 13 bases left between them. The CDR3 is made up of 15 amino acids. The germline V gene encodes CDR1 LGHDT and CDR2 YNNKEL (reference sequence). In nucleotides, the CDR3 is TGTGCCAGCAGCCAATGGGCAGGGAAGGACACTGAAGCTTTCTTT. Amino acids: CASSQWAGKDTEAFF.

The chain links TRBV29-1 to TRBJ2-3, with a possible D match to TRBD2 (5 bases). Trimming removed 6 bases from V and 0 bases from J, with 10 bases in between. CDR3 size: 13 residues. Germline assignment: CDR1 SQVTM and CDR2 ANQGSEA. The CDR3 protein is CSVTPGSTDTQYF. The CDR3 nucleotides read TGCAGCGTCACCCCGGGAAGCACAGATACGCAGTATTTT.

The gene calls are TRBV18 and TRBJ2-1; 9 bases match TRBD1. Germline assignment: CDR1 KGHSH and CDR2 LQKENI. Germline trimming cut 8 bases from V and 7 bases from J; bases unmatched to any gene: 9. The CDR3 loop spans 14 amino acids. CDR3 amino acids: CASPRDRAGNEQFF. CDR3 nucleotide sequence: TGTGCCAGCCCCCGGGACAGGGCGGGAAATGAGCAGTTCTTC.

The V call is TRBV24-1, the J call TRBJ2-2, with D maybe TRBD2 (7 bases). Germline V CDR1 and CDR2: KGHDR, SFDVKD. V was clipped by 4 bases and J by 0 bases, with 14 bases between them. This CDR3 is built from 17 residues. This chain's CDR3 is CATSEGGAGPNTGELFF. CDR3 in DNA: TGTGCCACCAGTGAGGGGGGGGCCGGTCCGAACACCGGGGAGCTGTTTTTT.

This clone was observed once. The chain recombines TRBV19 with TRBJ1-4, with 7 bases matching TRBD1. The CDR3 loop spans 15 amino acids. Germline lookup yields CDR1 LNHDA and CDR2 SQIVND (reference sequence). Unmatched junction bases numbered 5, after V lost 5 bases and J lost 2 bases. The CDR3 here is CASSETGVTNEKLFF. CDR3 in DNA: TGTGCCAGTAGTGAAACAGGGGTGACTAATGAAAAACTGTTTTTT.

This rearrangement joins TRBV13 to TRBJ2-1; the match to TRBD1 covers 9 bases. Germline assignment: CDR1 PRHDT and CDR2 FYEKMQ (reference sequence). Losses at the gene ends were 1 base for V and 6 bases for J; bases not matched to a gene: 4. The CDR3 is made up of 15 amino acids. The CDR3 spells CASSLADRGTNEQFF. CDR3 nucleotide sequence: TGTGCCAGCAGCTTAGCGGACAGGGGCACCAATGAGCAGTTCTTC. The entire variable domain, with the rest obtained from reference TRBV13 and TRBJ2-1, is as follows: AAGVIQSPRHLIKEKRETATLKCYPIPRHDTVYWYQQGPGQDPQFLISFYEKMQSDKGSIPDRFSAQQFSDYHSELNMSSLELGDSALYFCASSLADRGTNEQFFGPGTRLTVL.

The chain joins TRBV9 to TRBJ1-2; D is perhaps TRBD1 (5 bases). Germline V gene lookup returns CDR1 SGDLS and CDR2 YYNGEE. The CDR3 extends over 17 amino acids. Trimming stripped 4 bases from V and 4 bases from J, with 23 bases between. The CDR3 loop is CASSPRLGGGLTYGYTF. The CDR3 nucleotides are TGTGCCAGCAGCCCACGCCTGGGGGGAGGGCTCACCTATGGCTACACCTTC.

The chain is built from TRBV5-6 and TRBJ1-6; D uncertain. The CDR3 sequence is 15 residues long. Germline V gene lookup returns CDR1 SGHDT and CDR2 YYEEEE. V was pared by 4 bases and J by 11 bases, with 19 bases between. Here the CDR3 reads CASSNRDPGRAPLHF. The CDR3 DNA reads as TGTGCCAGCAGCAACCGGGATCCTGGGAGGGCACCCCTCCACTTT.

The chain employs TRBV2 and TRBJ2-5; 10 bases line up with TRBD2. Germline V lookup: CDR1 SNHLY, CDR2 FYNNEI. The trim removed 6 bases at V and 5 bases at J, leaving 9 bases unmatched. The CDR3 extends over 15 amino acids. The chain's CDR3 is CASSQLAGLSETQYF. The CDR3 nucleotides read TGTGCCAGCAGCCAACTAGCGGGGTTGTCTGAGACCCAGTACTTC.